The present T cell receptor beta chain was sequenced within a study of T cell repertoires in cytomegalovirus infection. Study context: Both a matching HLA type and CMV infection were indicated by public TCR beta signatures.

The V and J ends lost 7 bases and 7 bases, in that order; junction bases with no gene match: 9. The CDR3 covers 14 residues. Germline CDR1 MDHEN, CDR2 SYDVKM. Findings and caveats of the study: Summed public TCR beta family frequency identified CMV carriers bearing the relevant HLA. Clonotypes of TCR beta that were HLA-C-restricted and CMV-specific dominated the ex vivo response.

A note on this clonotype: Its antigen is not known.

From the reads, TCRdb called clonotypes with MiXCR, one entry per CDR3 protein. Of 350,000 to 550,000 distinct CDR3 sequences listed, roughly 30% are singletons. The chain is built from TRBV28 and TRBJ2-7, with 11 nucleotides matching TRBD2. What was sequenced was PBMCs. This TCR was sampled from a human donor in good health (CMV status not recorded). Some clones in this sample may be carry-over from other donors' samples. Here the CDR3 DNA reads TGTGCCAGCACAGTACTAGCGGGGGCGGGGGAGCAGTACTTC. It encodes CASTVLAGAGEQYF.